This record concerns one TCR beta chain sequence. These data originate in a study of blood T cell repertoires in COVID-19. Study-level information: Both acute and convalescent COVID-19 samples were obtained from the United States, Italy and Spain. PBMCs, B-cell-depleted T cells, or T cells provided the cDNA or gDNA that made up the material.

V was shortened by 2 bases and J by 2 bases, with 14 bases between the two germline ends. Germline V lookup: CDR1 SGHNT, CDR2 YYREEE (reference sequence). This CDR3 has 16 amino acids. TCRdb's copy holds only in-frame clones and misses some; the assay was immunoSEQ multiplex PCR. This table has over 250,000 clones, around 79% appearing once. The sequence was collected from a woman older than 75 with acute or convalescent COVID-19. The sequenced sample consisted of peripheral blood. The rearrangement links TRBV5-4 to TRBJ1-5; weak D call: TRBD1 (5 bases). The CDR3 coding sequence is TGTGCCAGCAGCTTCGGGGGTGGAGGGCGCAATCAGCCCCAGCATTTT. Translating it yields CASSFGGGGRNQPQHF.